This TCR beta chain was sequenced during a study of T cell changes during pregnancy in multiple sclerosis. This table comes from immunoSEQ multiplex PCR, and its TCRdb copy is limited to in-frame clones, with some not included. The sample has approximately 92,000 clones, about 92% seen once. Germline-derived CDR1 and CDR2 are SQVTM and ANQGSEA. Trimming pared 4 bases from V and 6 bases from J, leaving 12 bases between. CDR3 length equals 12 residues. This clone was counted a single time. The TCR sequence derives from a female donor with multiple sclerosis, enrolled in a pregnancy study. The specimen was peripheral blood, collected in the first trimester of pregnancy. This chain links TRBV29-1 with TRBJ1-2; D remains ambiguous. CDR3 bases: TGCAGCGTTGGTGGAGTTCGGAATGGCTACACCTTC. This gives the protein CSVGGVRNGYTF.